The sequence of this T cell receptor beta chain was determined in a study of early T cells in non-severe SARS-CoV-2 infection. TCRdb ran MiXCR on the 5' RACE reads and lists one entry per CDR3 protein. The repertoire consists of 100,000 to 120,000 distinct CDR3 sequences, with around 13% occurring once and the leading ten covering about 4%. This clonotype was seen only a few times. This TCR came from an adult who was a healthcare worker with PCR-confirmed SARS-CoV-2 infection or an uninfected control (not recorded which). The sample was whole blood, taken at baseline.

CDR3 sequence (DNA): TGTGCCACCTCAGGGTACGGCACTGAAGCTTTCTTT. Amino acids: CATSGYGTEAFF. The genes are TRBV6-2 or TRBV6-3 and TRBJ1-1, with TRBD1 as a possible D gene (5 bases). The germline V and J ends were trimmed by 10 bases and 4 bases, with 13 bases remaining between them. This CDR3 region has 12 residues. Germline V lookup: CDR1 MNHEY, CDR2 SVGEGT.